What follows are 25 T cell receptor beta chains derived from one specimen sequenced in a study of identical twins. TCRdb reprocessed the 5' RACE reads via MiXCR and lists one record per CDR3 protein. Among more than 1.5 million distinct CDR3 sequences listed, less than 35% were seen once. Source material: cord blood. These receptors were obtained from a newborn girl in good health.

The V call is TRBV12-3 or TRBV12-4, the J call TRBJ2-3, with 15 bases matching TRBD2. V trimming: 5 bases; J trimming: 3 bases; junction bases outside the gene matches: 6. The CDR3 is 17 residues long. The CDR3 reads CASSGPGTSGRTDTQYF. The CDR3 region has the DNA TGTGCCAGCAGTGGACCCGGGACTAGCGGGAGGACAGATACGCAGTATTTT.

The chain employs TRBV13 and TRBJ2-4; no clear D. CDR1 and CDR2 from the germline V gene are PRHDT and FYEKMQ (reference sequence). This CDR3 contains 14 residues. V lost 2 bases and J lost 0, with 5 bases in between. CDR3 sequence reads: CASSLQIAKNIQYF. DNA for the CDR3: TGTGCCAGCAGCTTACAAATAGCCAAAAACATTCAGTACTTC. Full variable domain (remainder filled in from reference TRBV13 and TRBJ2-4): AAGVIQSPRHLIKEKRETATLKCYPIPRHDTVYWYQQGPGQDPQFLISFYEKMQSDKGSIPDRFSAQQFSDYHSELNMSSLELGDSALYFCASSLQIAKNIQYFGAGTRLSVL.

This rearrangement joins TRBV11-2 to TRBJ2-3; 10 bases are a match to TRBD2. CDR1 is SGHAT and CDR2 is FQNNGV in the germline V gene. V was pared by 0 bases and J by 0 bases, with 9 bases of the junction left unmatched. CDR3 length: 19 amino acids. CDR3 DNA: TGTGCCAGCAGCTTAGATCCCCGAGGACTAGCGGCTAGCACAGATACGCAGTATTTT. Amino acid sequence: CASSLDPRGLAASTDTQYF.

This clonotype was counted between two and nine times. The chain joins TRBV7-2 to TRBJ2-5; no clear D gene. CDR1 and CDR2 from the germline V gene are SGHTA and FQGNSA. V was shortened by 5 bases and J by 7 bases, with 14 bases between the two germline ends. The CDR3 runs 13 residues. The CDR3, as DNA: TGTGCCAGCAGCCCGGACCCGCGCGGGACCCAGTACTTC. Translating it yields CASSPDPRGTQYF. Using reference TRBV7-2 and TRBJ2-5 for the parts outside the CDR3, the full variable domain is GAGVSQSPSNKVTEKGKDVELRCDPISGHTALYWYRQSLGQGLEFLIYFQGNSAPDKSGLPSDRFSAERTGGSVSTLTIQRTQQEDSAVYLCASSPDPRGTQYFGPGTRLLVL.

This sequence joins TRBV6-1 and TRBJ2-3; 9 bases agree with TRBD1. The CDR3 is 14 amino acids. Germline trimming cut 8 bases from V and 4 bases from J; bases unmatched to any gene: 7. CDR1 MNHNS and CDR2 SASEGT come from the germline V gene. The CDR3 DNA reads TGTGCCAGCTGCTACAGGGGGCAGGCAGATACGCAGTATTTT. It specifies CASCYRGQADTQYF.

This rearrangement joins TRBV6-1 to TRBJ1-4; D is unresolved. Germline CDR1 reads MNHNS; CDR2 reads SASEGT. Trimming pared 3 bases from V and 5 bases from J, leaving 7 bases between. The CDR3 contains 13 residues. CDR3 amino acids: CASSDFVNEKLFF. For the CDR3, the DNA is TGTGCCAGCAGTGATTTCGTGAATGAAAAACTGTTTTTT.

The chain combines TRBV5-5 with TRBJ2-7; D is possibly TRBD2 (6 bases). The V gene's germline CDR1 is SGHKS and CDR2 YYEKEE (reference sequence). The CDR3 spans 15 residues. Trimming left V 2 bases short and J 0 bases short, with 12 bases between. The chain's CDR3 is CASSFAWTNSYEQYF. CDR3 nucleotide sequence: TGTGCCAGCAGCTTCGCCTGGACTAACTCCTACGAGCAGTACTTC.

The gene calls are TRBV10-3 and TRBJ1-2; D possibly corresponds to TRBD1 (5 bases). This CDR3 is 13 amino acids long. Germline V gene lookup returns CDR1 ENHRY and CDR2 SYGVKD. The V end was cut by 1 base, the J end by 6 bases, with 9 bases between. For the CDR3, the DNA is TGTGCCATCAGTGAGTTCAGGGATGATGGCTACACCTTC. Protein: CAISEFRDDGYTF.

This clonotype has more than one count but fewer than ten. The CDR3 is CASGIAAGGAYEQYF. The DNA for the CDR3 is TGTGCCAGCGGCATTGCAGCGGGAGGGGCCTACGAGCAGTACTTC. The J gene is TRBJ2-7, the V gene TRBV6-5; 10 positions agree with TRBD2. Germline loops: CDR1 MNHEY, CDR2 SVGAGI. The CDR3 spans 15 residues. Trimming cost V 8 bases and J 2 bases; bases outside gene matches: 9.

The gene calls are TRBV3-1 and TRBJ2-5, with D unresolved. Trimming pared 1 base from V and 7 bases from J, leaving 4 bases between. Germline lookup yields CDR1 LGHDT and CDR2 YNNKEL (reference sequence). The CDR3 is made up of 11 amino acids. The CDR3 bases are TGTGCCAGCAGCCAAGCTAGGACCCAGTACTTC. The encoded protein is CASSQARTQYF.

This clonotype was counted a few times. V usage is TRBV29-1 and J usage is TRBJ2-1; 12 bases agree with TRBD2. CDR3 length equals 16 residues. The germline V gene has CDR1 SQVTM and CDR2 ANQGSEA. Unmatched junction bases numbered 11, after V lost 6 bases and J lost 5 bases. In DNA form, the CDR3 reads TGCAGCGTCAAGAGGCTAGCGGGAGGGGAGGACAATGAGCAGTTCTTC. This translates into CSVKRLAGGEDNEQFF.

V usage is TRBV3-1 and J usage is TRBJ2-1; D is uncertain. The V and J ends lost 4 bases and 12 bases respectively, with 10 bases between them. The germline gives CDR1 LGHDT, CDR2 YNNKEL (reference sequence). CDR3 length: 11 residues. The CDR3 reads CASSLGRRQFF. The CDR3 bases are TGTGCCAGCAGCCTAGGCCGGCGGCAGTTCTTC.

This clonotype was seen only a few times. This CDR3 is CASSGTKFNYGYTF. The CDR3 DNA reads TGTGCCAGCAGCGGGACCAAATTTAACTATGGCTACACCTTC. The rearrangement uses TRBV28 and TRBJ1-2, with D possibly being TRBD1 (5 bases). The CDR3 extends over 14 amino acids. The V end lost 6 bases, the J end lost 1 base, and 12 bases lay between the germline ends. Germline V gene lookup returns CDR1 MDHEN and CDR2 SYDVKM.

This clonotype has just a few counts. The chain recombines TRBV27 with TRBJ2-7, with TRBD2 matching over 8 bases. The CDR3 has 18 amino acids. Germline V gives CDR1 MNHEY, CDR2 SMNVEV (reference sequence). The V segment lost 1 base and the J segment 0 bases; nucleotides outside the gene matches: 11. CDR3 region: CASSLLGSTGGHSYEQYF. CDR3 nucleotide sequence: TGTGCCAGCAGTTTATTGGGATCCACGGGGGGGCACTCCTACGAGCAGTACTTC.

The chain links TRBV27 to TRBJ2-1; TRBD2 agrees at 9 bases. Trimming took 2 bases from V and 12 from J; bases not matched to a gene: 14. This CDR3 has 16 residues. CDR1 and CDR2 (germline): MNHEY, SMNVEV (reference sequence). Written as DNA, the CDR3 is TGTGCCAGCAGTTTACTTGCGGGGGGGTCCGCAGATACGCAGTTCTTC. The encoded protein is CASSLLAGGSADTQFF.

V usage is TRBV5-1 and J usage is TRBJ2-3; D not certain. The CDR3 spans 16 residues. Germline V gives CDR1 SGHRS, CDR2 YFSETQ. V gave up 4 bases and J gave up 2 bases, with 17 bases separating them. CDR3: CASSLMNRSLTDTQYF. CDR3 in DNA: TGCGCCAGCAGCCTGATGAACCGTAGCCTCACAGATACGCAGTATTTT.

This chain connects TRBV14 to TRBJ1-5; 7 nucleotides agree with TRBD1. V lost 1 base and J lost 4; bases outside the gene matches: 7. Germline CDR1 is SGHDN and CDR2 is FVKESK. This CDR3 is 16 amino acids long. This CDR3 is CASSQVPRGENQPQHF. The CDR3 coding sequence is TGTGCCAGCAGCCAAGTGCCCAGGGGGGAAAATCAGCCCCAGCATTTT.

The V gene is TRBV13, the J gene TRBJ2-1; D gene uncertain. Trimming took off 3 bases at V and 4 bases at J, with 10 bases between the two ends. The CDR3 spans 14 residues. From germline, CDR1 is PRHDT and CDR2 FYEKMQ (reference sequence). The CDR3 reads CASSFFLAYNEQFF. The CDR3 region has the DNA TGTGCCAGCAGCTTTTTTTTGGCTTACAATGAGCAGTTCTTC.

This clonotype has a count of ten or more. The chain employs TRBV28 and TRBJ2-3; possible D gene TRBD2, 5 bases. Germline CDR1 is MDHEN and CDR2 is SYDVKM. The CDR3 extends over 16 amino acids. V was trimmed by 5 bases and J by 0 bases, leaving 15 bases between them. The CDR3 sequence: CASSPYTRTSTDTQYF. In DNA form, the CDR3 reads TGTGCCAGCAGTCCCTATACTAGAACTAGCACAGATACGCAGTATTTT.

In this sample, this clonotype turned up a few times. The rearrangement links TRBV6-6 to TRBJ1-2; TRBD1 matches 9 bases. With 2 bases clipped from V and 3 bases from J, the junction kept 10 bases outside the gene matches. The germline V gene encodes CDR1 MNHNY and CDR2 SVGAGI (reference sequence). The CDR3 is made up of 17 amino acids. The DNA of the CDR3 is TGTGCCAGCAGTTACGTTCCGGCCGGGACAGGGCACTATGGCTACACCTTC. Encoded protein: CASSYVPAGTGHYGYTF.

This rearrangement joins TRBV7-2 to TRBJ1-2, with D tentatively TRBD1 (5 bases). CDR3 length: 16 residues. In germline, CDR1 is SGHTA, CDR2 FQGNSA. Trimming removed 1 base at V and 4 bases at J, with 16 bases between. The CDR3 coding sequence is TGTGCCAGCAGCTTAGAGGGAAGGGGACGGGGCTATGGCTACACCTTC. Translating gives CASSLEGRGRGYGYTF.

The V gene is TRBV6-2 or TRBV6-3, the J gene TRBJ2-5; perhaps TRBD2 as D (5 bases). The better agreement between TRBJ2-7 and the DNA end casts doubt on the J call. The germline CDR1 and CDR2 sequences are MNHEY and SVGEGT. The CDR3 loop spans 16 amino acids. The CDR3 sequence is CASSPEMWRVPYEQYF. The CDR3 DNA is TGTGCCAGCAGCCCGGAAATGTGGCGGGTCCCCTACGAGCAGTACTTC.

The rearrangement links TRBV5-1 to TRBJ2-5; perhaps TRBD2 as D (6 bases). The end of the DNA is better explained by TRBJ2-7, so the J call may be wrong. The CDR3 contains 13 residues. Germline lookup yields CDR1 SGHRS and CDR2 YFSETQ. The CDR3 region is CASSFRDSVEQYF. The CDR3 nucleotides are TGCGCCAGCAGCTTTAGGGACTCGGTCGAGCAGTACTTC.

This clonotype was counted between two and nine times. The V gene is TRBV6-1, the J gene TRBJ2-1; 12 bases match TRBD2. J lost 7 bases, V lost 3 bases, and 7 bases had no gene match. Germline loops: CDR1 MNHNS, CDR2 SASEGT. The CDR3 sequence is 16 residues long. The CDR3, as DNA: TGTGCCAGCAGTGATCCGGGACTAGCGGGTACAAATGAGCAGTTCTTC. Residues: CASSDPGLAGTNEQFF.

V is TRBV29-1 and J is TRBJ1-1; D gene ambiguous. The CDR3 is 11 amino acids. The V gene's germline CDR1 is SQVTM and CDR2 ANQGSEA. Trimming took 7 bases from V and 2 from J, leaving 8 bases between them. CDR3 region: CSATYNTEAFF. CDR3 nucleotide sequence: TGCAGCGCCACGTACAACACTGAAGCTTTCTTT.